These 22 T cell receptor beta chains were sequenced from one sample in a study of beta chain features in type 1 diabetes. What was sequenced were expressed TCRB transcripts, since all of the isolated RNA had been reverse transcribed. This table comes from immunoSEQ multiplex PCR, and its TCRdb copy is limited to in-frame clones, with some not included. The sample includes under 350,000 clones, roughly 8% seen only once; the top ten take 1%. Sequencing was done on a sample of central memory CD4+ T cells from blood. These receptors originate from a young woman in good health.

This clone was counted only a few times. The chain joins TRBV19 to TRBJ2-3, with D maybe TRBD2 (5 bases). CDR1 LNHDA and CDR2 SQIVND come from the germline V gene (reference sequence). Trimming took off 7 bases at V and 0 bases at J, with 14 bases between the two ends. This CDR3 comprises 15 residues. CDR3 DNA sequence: TGTGCCAGTACCTCCGCCAGGAGGAGCACAGATACGCAGTATTTT. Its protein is CASTSARRSTDTQYF.

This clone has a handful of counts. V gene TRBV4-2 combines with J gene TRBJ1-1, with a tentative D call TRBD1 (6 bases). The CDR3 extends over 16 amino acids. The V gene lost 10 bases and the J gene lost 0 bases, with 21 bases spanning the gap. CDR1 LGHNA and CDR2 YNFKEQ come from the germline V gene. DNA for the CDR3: TGTGCCATTACCGCTTCCCGGGGGCTCCTGAACACTGAAGCTTTCTTT. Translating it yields CAITASRGLLNTEAFF.

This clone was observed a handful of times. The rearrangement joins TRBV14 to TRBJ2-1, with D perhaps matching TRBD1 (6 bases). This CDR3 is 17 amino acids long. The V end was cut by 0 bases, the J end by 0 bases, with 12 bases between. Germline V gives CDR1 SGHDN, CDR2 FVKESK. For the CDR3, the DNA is TGTGCCAGCAGCCAAGATCCAGGGGTGCGCTCCTACAATGAGCAGTTCTTC. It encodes CASSQDPGVRSYNEQFF.

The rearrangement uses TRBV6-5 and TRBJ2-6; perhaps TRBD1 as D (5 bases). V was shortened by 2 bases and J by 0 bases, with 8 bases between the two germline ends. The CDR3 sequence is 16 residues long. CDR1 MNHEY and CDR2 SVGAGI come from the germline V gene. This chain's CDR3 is CASSYTGFSGANVLTF. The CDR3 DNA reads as TGTGCCAGCAGTTACACAGGCTTCTCTGGGGCCAACGTCCTGACTTTC.

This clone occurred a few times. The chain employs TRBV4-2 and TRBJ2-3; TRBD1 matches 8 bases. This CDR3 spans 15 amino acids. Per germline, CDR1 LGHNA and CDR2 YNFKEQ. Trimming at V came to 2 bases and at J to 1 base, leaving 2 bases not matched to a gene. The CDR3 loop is CASSQQGAGTDTQYF. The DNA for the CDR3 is TGTGCCAGCAGCCAACAGGGGGCGGGCACAGATACGCAGTATTTT.

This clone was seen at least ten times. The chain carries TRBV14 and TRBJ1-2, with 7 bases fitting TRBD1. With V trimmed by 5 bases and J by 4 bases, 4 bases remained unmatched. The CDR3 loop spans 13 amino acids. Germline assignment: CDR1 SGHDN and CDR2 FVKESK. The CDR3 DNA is TGTGCCAGCAGCGCCGGGACAGCCTATGGCTACACCTTC. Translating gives CASSAGTAYGYTF.

The CDR3 sequence is CASSTFGYEQYF. CDR3 in DNA: TGTGCCAGCAGCACCTTCGGGTACGAGCAGTACTTC. V is TRBV5-4 and J is TRBJ2-7; D not certain. V gave up 4 bases and J gave up 4 bases, with 9 bases separating them. The germline V gene encodes CDR1 SGHNT and CDR2 YYREEE (reference sequence). CDR3 length: 12 residues.

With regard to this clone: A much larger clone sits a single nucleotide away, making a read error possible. CDR3 bases: TGTGCCAGCAGTCGTAGCGGGGGGTCCTACAATGAGCAGTTCTTC. It is translated as CASSRSGGSYNEQFF. V gene TRBV28 combines with J gene TRBJ2-1; TRBD2 matches 10 bases. V lost 5 bases to trimming and J lost 1 base; unmatched junction nucleotides: 2. The CDR3 is made up of 15 amino acids. Germline assignment: CDR1 MDHEN and CDR2 SYDVKM. Combining the CDR3 with reference TRBV28 and TRBJ2-1 gives the whole variable domain DVKVTQSSRYLVKRTGEKVFLECVQDMDHENMFWYRQDPGLGLRLIYFSYDVKMKEKGDIPEGYSVSREKKERFSLILESASTNQTSMYLCASSRSGGSYNEQFFGPGTRLTVL.

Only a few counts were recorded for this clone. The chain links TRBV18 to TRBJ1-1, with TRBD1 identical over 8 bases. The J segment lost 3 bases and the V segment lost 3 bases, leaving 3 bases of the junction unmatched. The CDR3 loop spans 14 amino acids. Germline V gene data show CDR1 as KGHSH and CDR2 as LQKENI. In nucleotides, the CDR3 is TGTGCCAGCTCACCTCAGGGGGCGGACACTGAAGCTTTCTTT. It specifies CASSPQGADTEAFF.

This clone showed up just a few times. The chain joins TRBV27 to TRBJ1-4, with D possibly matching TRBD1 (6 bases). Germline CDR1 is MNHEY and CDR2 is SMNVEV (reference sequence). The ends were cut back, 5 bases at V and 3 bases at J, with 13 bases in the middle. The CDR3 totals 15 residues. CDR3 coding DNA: TGTGCCAGCAGTCCCAACAGGGTGGCTAATGAAAAACTGTTTTTT. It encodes CASSPNRVANEKLFF. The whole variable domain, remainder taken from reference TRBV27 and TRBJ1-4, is EAQVTQNPRYLITVTGKKLTVTCSQNMNHEYMSWYRQDPGLGLRQIYYSMNVEVTDKGDVPEGYKVSRKEKRNFPLILESPSPNQTSLYFCASSPNRVANEKLFFGSGTQLSVL.

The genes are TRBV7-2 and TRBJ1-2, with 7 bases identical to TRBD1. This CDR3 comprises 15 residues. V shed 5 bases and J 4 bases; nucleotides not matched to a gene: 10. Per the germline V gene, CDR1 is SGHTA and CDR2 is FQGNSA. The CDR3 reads CASSLDRASGYGYTF. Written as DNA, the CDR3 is TGTGCCAGCAGCCTCGACAGGGCCTCCGGCTATGGCTACACCTTC.

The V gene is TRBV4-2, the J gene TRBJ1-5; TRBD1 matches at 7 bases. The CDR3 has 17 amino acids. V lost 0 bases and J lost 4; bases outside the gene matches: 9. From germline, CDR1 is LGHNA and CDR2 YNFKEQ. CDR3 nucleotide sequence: TGTGCCAGCAGCCAAGACGGGGGGGTACAGGGGAATCAGCCCCAGCATTTT. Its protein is CASSQDGGVQGNQPQHF.

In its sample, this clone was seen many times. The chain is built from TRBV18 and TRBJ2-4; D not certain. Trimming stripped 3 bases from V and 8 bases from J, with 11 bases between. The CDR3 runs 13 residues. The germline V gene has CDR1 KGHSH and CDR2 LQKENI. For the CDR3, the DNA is TGTGCCAGCTCACCGATCCAGGTGGACATTCAGTACTTC. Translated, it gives CASSPIQVDIQYF.

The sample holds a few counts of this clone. The CDR3 sequence: CASSHGVGAETQYF. In DNA form, the CDR3 reads TGCGCCAGCAGCCACGGCGTAGGGGCTGAGACCCAGTACTTC. The rearrangement joins TRBV4-1 to TRBJ2-5, with D perhaps matching TRBD1 (5 bases). Trimming removed 3 bases at V and 5 bases at J, with 13 bases between. Germline values: CDR1 MGHRA, CDR2 YSYEKL. The CDR3 extends over 14 amino acids.

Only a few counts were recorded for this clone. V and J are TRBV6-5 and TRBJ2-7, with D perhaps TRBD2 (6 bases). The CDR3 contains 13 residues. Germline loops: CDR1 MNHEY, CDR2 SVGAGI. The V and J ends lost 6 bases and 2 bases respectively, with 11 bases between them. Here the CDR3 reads CASRPRGPYEQYF. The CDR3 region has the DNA TGTGCCAGCAGGCCGCGGGGCCCCTACGAGCAGTACTTC.

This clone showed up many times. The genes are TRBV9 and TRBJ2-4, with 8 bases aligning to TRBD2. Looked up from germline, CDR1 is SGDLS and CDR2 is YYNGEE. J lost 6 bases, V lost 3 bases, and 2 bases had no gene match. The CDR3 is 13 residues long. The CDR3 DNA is TGTGCCAGCAGCGGACTAGCGAGAAACATTCAGTACTTC. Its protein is CASSGLARNIQYF.

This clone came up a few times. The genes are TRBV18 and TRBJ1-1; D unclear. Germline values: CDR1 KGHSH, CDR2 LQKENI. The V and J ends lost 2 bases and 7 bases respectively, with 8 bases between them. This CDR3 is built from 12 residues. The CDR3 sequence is CASSPTVDEAFF. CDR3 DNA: TGTGCCAGCTCACCAACCGTTGATGAAGCTTTCTTT.

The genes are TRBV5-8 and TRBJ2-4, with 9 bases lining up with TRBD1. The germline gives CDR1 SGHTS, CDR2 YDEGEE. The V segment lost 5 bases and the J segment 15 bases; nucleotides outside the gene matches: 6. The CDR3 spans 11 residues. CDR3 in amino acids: CASRVGTGRYF. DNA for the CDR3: TGTGCCAGCAGGGTGGGGACAGGGAGGTACTTC.

The CDR3 here is CASSQDGRRTEAFF. The CDR3 region has the DNA TGCGCCAGCAGCCAAGACGGGCGGCGGACTGAAGCTTTCTTT. The gene calls are TRBV4-3 and TRBJ1-1; no firm D call. Germline values: CDR1 LGHNA, CDR2 YSLEER. This CDR3 contains 14 residues. V was clipped by 0 bases and J by 5 bases, with 10 bases between them.

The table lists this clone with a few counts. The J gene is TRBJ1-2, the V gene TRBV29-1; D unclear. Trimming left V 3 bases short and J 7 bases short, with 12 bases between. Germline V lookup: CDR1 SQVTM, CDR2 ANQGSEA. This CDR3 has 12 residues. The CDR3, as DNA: TGCAGCGTTGAGTCCGGTATAAGTGGCTACACCTTC. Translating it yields CSVESGISGYTF.

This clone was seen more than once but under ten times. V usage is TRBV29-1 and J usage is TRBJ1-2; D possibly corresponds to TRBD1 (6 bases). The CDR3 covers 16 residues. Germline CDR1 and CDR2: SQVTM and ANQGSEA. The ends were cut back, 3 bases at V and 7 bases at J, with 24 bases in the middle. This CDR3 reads CSVDMKGAGGAGGYTF. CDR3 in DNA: TGCAGCGTTGACATGAAAGGGGCGGGGGGCGCCGGTGGCTACACCTTC.

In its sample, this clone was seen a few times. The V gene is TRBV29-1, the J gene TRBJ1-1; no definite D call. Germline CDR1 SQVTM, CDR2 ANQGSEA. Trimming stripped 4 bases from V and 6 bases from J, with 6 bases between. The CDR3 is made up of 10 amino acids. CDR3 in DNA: TGCAGCGTTGTAGATCCTGAAGCTTTCTTT. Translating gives CSVVDPEAFF.